The 19 T cell receptor beta chains given below trace back to one sample, sequenced in a study of blood T cell repertoires in COVID-19. The data were produced by immunoSEQ multiplex PCR, yet TCRdb's version contains in-frame clones alone and is incomplete. This sample has roughly 340,000 clones, with around 92% found just once. Sample: peripheral blood. These TCRs come from a woman between 25 and 40 years old with COVID-19, enrolled during active disease.

This sequence joins TRBV18 and TRBJ1-5; 10 bases agree with TRBD1. The ends lost 3 bases at V and 2 bases at J; junction bases unmatched: 1. This CDR3 is built from 15 residues. Germline V gene sequence: CDR1 KGHSH, CDR2 LQKENI. This chain's CDR3 is CASSPGTGGNQPQHF. In nucleotides, the CDR3 is TGTGCCAGCTCACCTGGGACAGGGGGCAATCAGCCCCAGCATTTT. The full variable domain, completed using reference TRBV18 and TRBJ1-5, is NAGVMQNPRHLVRRRGQEARLRCSPMKGHSHVYWYRQLPEEGLKFMVYLQKENIIDESGMPKERFSAEFPKEGPSILRIQQVVRGDSAAYFCASSPGTGGNQPQHFGDGTRLSIL.

V and J are TRBV6-5 and TRBJ2-7; 8 bases are shared with TRBD1. This CDR3 is 15 amino acids long. With V trimmed by 2 bases and J by 4 bases, 7 bases remained unmatched. The germline CDR1 and CDR2 sequences are MNHEY and SVGAGI. The CDR3 DNA sequence: TGTGCCAGCAGTTACGGCAGGGGGCGCAGGTACGAGCAGTACTTC. Amino acid sequence: CASSYGRGRRYEQYF.

CDR3 sequence reads: CATRTVRDTDTEAFF. DNA for the CDR3: TGTGCCACCAGGACGGTTCGGGACACAGACACTGAAGCTTTCTTT. The V gene is TRBV6-8, the J gene TRBJ1-1; D is perhaps TRBD1 (6 bases). Deletions cut 10 bases from V and 3 bases from J, with 21 bases between. Germline-derived CDR1 and CDR2 are MNHGY and SAAAGT. The CDR3 consists of 15 residues.

This clone was detected only a few times. The V gene is TRBV19, the J gene TRBJ1-4; TRBD1 aligns across 7 bases. Looked up from germline, CDR1 is LNHDA and CDR2 is SQIVND (reference sequence). With V trimmed by 5 bases and J by 3 bases, 6 bases remained unmatched. This CDR3 is 15 amino acids long. The CDR3 protein is CASSSTGTANEKLFF. The CDR3 DNA is TGTGCCAGTAGTTCTACCGGGACAGCTAATGAAAAACTGTTTTTT.

There are a few counts of this clone. The V gene is TRBV6-6, the J gene TRBJ1-6; D not resolved. Trimming left V 7 bases short and J 7 bases short, with 14 bases between. The CDR3 has 14 amino acids. The germline V gene has CDR1 MNHNY and CDR2 SVGAGI (reference sequence). The CDR3 bases are TGTGCCAGCACCCTACAACGGGAGAATTCACCCCTCCACTTT. This codes for CASTLQRENSPLHF.

The genes are TRBV5-1 and TRBJ1-3; a possible D gene is TRBD1 (5 bases). Trimming took 0 bases from V and 3 from J, leaving 25 bases between them. This CDR3 has 20 amino acids. Germline V gene lookup returns CDR1 SGHRS and CDR2 YFSETQ. This CDR3 reads CASSLVKNVSDRQFGNTIYF. The CDR3 nucleotides are TGCGCCAGCAGCTTGGTTAAGAACGTTTCCGACAGACAATTTGGAAACACCATATATTTT.

This clone was recorded only once. V and J are TRBV6-5 and TRBJ2-7; tentatively, D is TRBD2 (5 bases). V lost 8 bases and J lost 4, with 12 bases in between. Per germline, CDR1 MNHEY and CDR2 SVGAGI. There are 12 residues in the CDR3. The CDR3 DNA sequence: TGTGCCAGCTGGGAGTTGGGGTACGAGCAGTACGTC. Translation: CASWELGYEQYV.

The rearrangement joins TRBV4-2 to TRBJ1-6; weak D call: TRBD1 (6 bases). Germline V gives CDR1 LGHNA, CDR2 YNFKEQ. V was pared by 1 base and J by 0 bases, with 13 bases between. This CDR3 spans 18 amino acids. In DNA form, the CDR3 reads TGTGCCAGCAGCCAAGCCGCAGACAGGAGCTCCTATAATTCACCCCTCCACTTT. Protein: CASSQAADRSSYNSPLHF.

The chain links TRBV5-6 to TRBJ2-7; D is uncertain. The CDR3 is 12 residues long. The V gene's germline CDR1 is SGHDT and CDR2 YYEEEE. V gave up 4 bases and J gave up 6 bases, with 11 bases separating them. CDR3 DNA sequence: TGTGCCAGCAGCGACTCTTTTGGCGAGCAGTACTTC. This encodes CASSDSFGEQYF.

V usage is TRBV12-3 or TRBV12-4 and J usage is TRBJ1-1; TRBD1 matches at 9 bases. The V gene end was trimmed by 1 base and the J gene end by 8 bases; junction bases not matched to a gene: 2. The CDR3 spans 13 residues. In DNA form, the CDR3 reads TGTGCCAGCAGTTTAGGGACAGGGGTAGAAGCTTTCTTT. This sequence encodes CASSLGTGVEAFF.

The V gene is TRBV2, the J gene TRBJ2-3; 10 bases are shared with TRBD2. CDR3 length equals 13 residues. Trimming removed 10 bases from V and 2 bases from J; junction bases left unmatched: 3. Germline V CDR1 and CDR2: SNHLY, FYNNEI. The CDR3 is CATLAGDTDTQYF. CDR3 nucleotide sequence: TGTGCCACCCTAGCGGGGGACACAGATACGCAGTATTTT.

This clone was counted between two and nine times. The chain employs TRBV12-2 and TRBJ2-7; the D call in the table, TRBD2, was not verified against the DNA. TRBV12-2 is deemed a pseudogene. The CDR3 has 14 residues. Here the CDR3 DNA reads TGTGCAAGTCGTCGGGATGGGCAGGTCTACGAGCAGTACGTC. This gives the protein CASRRDGQVYEQYV.

V is TRBV6-1 and J is TRBJ2-7, with a possible D match to TRBD1 (6 bases). Germline CDR1 and CDR2: MNHNS and SASEGT. The CDR3 extends over 16 amino acids. The V gene lost 4 bases and the J gene lost 2 bases, with 18 bases spanning the gap. The CDR3 coding sequence is TGTGCCAGCAGTGCCCAAGGTCGGACAGACCCCTACGAGCAGTACTTC. This encodes CASSAQGRTDPYEQYF.

The sample holds one count of this clone. The chain recombines TRBV14 with TRBJ2-7; D gene ambiguous. This CDR3 region has 13 residues. CDR1 SGHDN and CDR2 FVKESK come from the germline V gene. Trimming pared 1 base from V and 6 bases from J, leaving 10 bases between. The CDR3 here is CASSQARVGEQYF. Written as DNA, the CDR3 is TGTGCCAGCAGCCAAGCCCGGGTCGGCGAGCAGTACTTC.

The chain joins TRBV7-8 to TRBJ2-1; the match to TRBD1 covers 9 bases. The junction had 3 bases not matched to a gene; V was cut back by 5 bases and J by 7 bases. The V gene's germline CDR1 is SGHVS and CDR2 FQNEAQ. This CDR3 has 13 amino acids. The DNA for the CDR3 is TGTGCCAGCAGCGGGACAGGGCTGAATGAGCAGTTCTTC. This codes for CASSGTGLNEQFF. The variable domain in full, completed from reference TRBV7-8 and TRBJ2-1, reads GAGVSQSPRYKVAKRGQDVALRCDPISGHVSLFWYQQALGQGPEFLTYFQNEAQLDKSGLPSDRFFAERPEGSVSTLKIQRTQQEDSAVYLCASSGTGLNEQFFGPGTRLTVL.

The genes are TRBV7-9 and TRBJ2-5; 10 bases line up with TRBD2. V trimming: 3 bases; J trimming: 5 bases; junction bases outside the gene matches: 6. The CDR3 length is 15 residues. The germline CDR1 and CDR2 sequences are SEHNR and FQNEAQ (reference sequence). CDR3 DNA: TGTGCCAGCAGCTTCAGAGCGGGAGGGGGGGAGACCCAGTACTTC. Translating it yields CASSFRAGGGETQYF.

This chain connects TRBV5-1 to TRBJ2-1; tentatively, D is TRBD2 (6 bases). The CDR3 is 14 amino acids. V lost 0 bases and J lost 8, with 12 bases in between. Germline CDR1 SGHRS, CDR2 YFSETQ. CDR3 loop: CASSLGISGDEQFF. The DNA of the CDR3 is TGCGCCAGCAGCTTGGGGATTTCGGGGGATGAGCAGTTCTTC. Full variable domain (remainder filled in from reference TRBV5-1 and TRBJ2-1): KAGVTQTPRYLIKTRGQQVTLSCSPISGHRSVSWYQQTPGQGLQFLFEYFSETQRNKGNFPGRFSGRQFSNSRSEMNVSTLELGDSALYLCASSLGISGDEQFFGPGTRLTVL.

In its sample, this clone was seen a few times. This chain uses TRBV2 with TRBJ2-1; the D gene is possibly TRBD2 (7 bases). Looked up from germline, CDR1 is SNHLY and CDR2 is FYNNEI. The CDR3 length is 15 residues. V was shortened by 1 base and J by 8 bases, with 15 bases between the two germline ends. The chain's CDR3 is CASSEGTRGGDEQFF. In DNA form, the CDR3 reads TGTGCCAGCAGTGAAGGGACTAGAGGGGGAGATGAGCAGTTCTTC.

The chain couples TRBV6-2 or TRBV6-3 to TRBJ2-5, with no clear D. V lost 2 bases to trimming and J lost 7 bases, with 20 bases between them. CDR3 length: 16 amino acids. CDR1 and CDR2 from the germline V gene are MNHEY and SVGEGT. The CDR3 DNA is TGTGCCAGCAGTTACGGATGGATTGCGACTTTGGGGACCCAGTACTTC. Protein product: CASSYGWIATLGTQYF.